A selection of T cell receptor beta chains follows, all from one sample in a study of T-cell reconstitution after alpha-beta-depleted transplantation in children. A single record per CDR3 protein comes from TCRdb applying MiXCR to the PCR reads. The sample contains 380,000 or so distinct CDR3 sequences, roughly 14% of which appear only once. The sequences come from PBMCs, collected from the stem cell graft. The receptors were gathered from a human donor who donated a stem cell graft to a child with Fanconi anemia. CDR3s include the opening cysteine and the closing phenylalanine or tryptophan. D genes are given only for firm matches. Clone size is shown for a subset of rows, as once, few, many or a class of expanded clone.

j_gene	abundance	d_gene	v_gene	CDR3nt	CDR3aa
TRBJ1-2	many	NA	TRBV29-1	TGCAGCGTTGGCGAAGGGGGGCGCCGAGGCTACACCTTC	CSVGEGGRRGYTF
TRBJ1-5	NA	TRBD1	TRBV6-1	TGTGCCAGCAGTCCGCCTGCGGGAGGGGGCCCTAGCAATCAGCCCCAGCATTTT	CASSPPAGGGPSNQPQHF
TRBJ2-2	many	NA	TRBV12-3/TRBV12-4	TGTGCCAGCAGTCCTCGGATTACGACAGAGGAACTCACCGGGGAGCTGTTTTTT	CASSPRITTEELTGELFF
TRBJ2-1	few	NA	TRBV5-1	TGCGCCAGCAGCTTGGACGGGGTCTTGGGCTCCTACAATGAGCAGTTCTTC	CASSLDGVLGSYNEQFF
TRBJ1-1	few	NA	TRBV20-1	TGCAGTCCTAGAGGGGTATCTAATGCTCTGAACACTGAAGCTTTCTTT	CSPRGVSNALNTEAFF
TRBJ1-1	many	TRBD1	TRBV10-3	TGTGCCATCAGTGATACCGGGACAGCGAACACTGAAGCTTTCTTT	CAISDTGTANTEAFF
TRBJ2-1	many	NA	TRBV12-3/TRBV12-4	TGTGCCAGCAGTTTAGGGGGTTTCTTAGGTGAGCAGTTCTTC	CASSLGGFLGEQFF
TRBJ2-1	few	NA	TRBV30	TGTGCCTGGAGTTCGCGCAATGAGCAGTTCTTC	CAWSSRNEQFF
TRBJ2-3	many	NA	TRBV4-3	TGCGCCAGCAGCCAAGATTATCGAGGGGGCACAGATACGCAGTATTTT	CASSQDYRGGTDTQYF
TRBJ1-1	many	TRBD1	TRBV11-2	TGTGCCAGCAGCTGGACAGGGGACACTGAAGCTTTCTTT	CASSWTGDTEAFF
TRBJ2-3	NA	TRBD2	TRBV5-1	TGCGCCAGCAGCCCCGGGACTAGCGGCCTCACAGATACGCAGTATTTT	CASSPGTSGLTDTQYF
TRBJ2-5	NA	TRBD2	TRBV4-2	TGTGCCAGCAGCCAAGAAAGCGGGGGGGCCTCAGAGACCCAGTACTTC	CASSQESGGASETQYF
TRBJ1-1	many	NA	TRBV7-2	TGTGCCAGCAGCTTAGACGGAGGGAGGCCGGGTACTGAAGCTTTCTTT	CASSLDGGRPGTEAFF
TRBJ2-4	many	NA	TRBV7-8	TGTGCCAGCAGCTTAGGGACTCAAGCCATTCAGTACTTC	CASSLGTQAIQYF
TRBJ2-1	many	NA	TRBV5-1	TGCGCCAGCAGCCCCTCCAATGAGCAGTTCTTC	CASSPSNEQFF
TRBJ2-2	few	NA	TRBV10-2	TGCGCCAGCAAATCGGCTAGCTTATACGGGGAGCTGTTTTTT	CASKSASLYGELFF
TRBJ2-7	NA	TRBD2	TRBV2	TGTGCCAGCACGGGGGGGCTAAACCCCTACGAGCAGTACTTC	CASTGGLNPYEQYF
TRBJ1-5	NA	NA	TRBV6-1	TGTGCCAGCAGTGAAGCGAACAATCAGCCCCAGCATTTT	CASSEANNQPQHF
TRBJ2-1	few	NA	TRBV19	TGTGCCAGTAGTATAGGCAAGGGTATGGGCTCCTACAATGAGCAGTTCTTC	CASSIGKGMGSYNEQFF
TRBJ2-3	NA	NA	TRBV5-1	TGCGCCAGCTTTAAAAATGGGTTTGGGACAGATACGCAGTATTTT	CASFKNGFGTDTQYF
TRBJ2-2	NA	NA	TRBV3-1	TGTGCCAGCAGCCAGGGGCACGGAACCGGGGAGCTGTTTTTT	CASSQGHGTGELFF
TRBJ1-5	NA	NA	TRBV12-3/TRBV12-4	TGTGCCAGCAGTTCCTCCGGCGGGGTGGGTCAGCCCCAGCATTTT	CASSSSGGVGQPQHF
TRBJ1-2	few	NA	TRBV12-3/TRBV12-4	TGTGCCAGCAGGACAGGACATGCTGGCTACACCTTC	CASRTGHAGYTF
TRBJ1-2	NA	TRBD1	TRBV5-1	TGCGCCAGCAGCTTGGTGACAGGGGGCAACTATGGCTACACCTTC	CASSLVTGGNYGYTF
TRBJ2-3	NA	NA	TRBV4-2	TGTGCCAGCAGTCTCAAGGGAAGTCTCGCAGATACGCAGTATTTT	CASSLKGSLADTQYF
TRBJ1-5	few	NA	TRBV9	TGTGCCAGCAGCGTAGACCCGGATCAGCCCCAGCATTTT	CASSVDPDQPQHF
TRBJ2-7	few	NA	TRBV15	TGTGCCACCAGCACAGGACCGGCGAGCTCCTACGAGCAGTACTTC	CATSTGPASSYEQYF
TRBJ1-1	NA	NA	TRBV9	TGTGCCAGCAGCCCCGTGGGGAGAACTGAAGCTTTCTTT	CASSPVGRTEAFF
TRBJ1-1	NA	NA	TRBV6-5	TGTGCCAGCAGTTACAGGCAGGGGTGGGGTGAAGCTTTCTTT	CASSYRQGWGEAFF